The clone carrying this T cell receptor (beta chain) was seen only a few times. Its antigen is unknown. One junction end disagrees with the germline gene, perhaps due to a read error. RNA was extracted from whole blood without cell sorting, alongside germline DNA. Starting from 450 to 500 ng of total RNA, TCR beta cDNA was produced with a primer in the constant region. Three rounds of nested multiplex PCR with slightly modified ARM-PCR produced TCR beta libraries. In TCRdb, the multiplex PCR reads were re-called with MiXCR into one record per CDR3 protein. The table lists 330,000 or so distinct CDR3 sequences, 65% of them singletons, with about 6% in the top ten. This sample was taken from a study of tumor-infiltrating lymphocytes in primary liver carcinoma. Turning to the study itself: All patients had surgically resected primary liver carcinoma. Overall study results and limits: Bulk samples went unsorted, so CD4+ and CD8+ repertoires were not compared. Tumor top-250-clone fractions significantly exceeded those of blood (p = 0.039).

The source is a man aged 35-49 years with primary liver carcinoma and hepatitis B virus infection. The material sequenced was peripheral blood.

The DNA for the CDR3 is TGTGCCAGCAGCTTAGCGCAGTCGGGTGACTTT. Amino acids: CASSLAQSGDF. The chain has TRBV7-9 and TRBJ1-1; D uncertain. The CDR3 has 11 amino acids. CDR1 and CDR2 (germline): SEHNR, FQNEAQ (reference sequence). The whole variable domain, remainder taken from reference TRBV7-9 and TRBJ1-1, is DTGVSQNPRHKITKRGQNVTFRCDPISEHNRLYWYRQTLGQGPEFLTYFQNEAQLEKSRLLSDRFSAERPKGSFSTLEIQRTEQGDSAMYLCASSLAQSGDFGQGTRLTVV.